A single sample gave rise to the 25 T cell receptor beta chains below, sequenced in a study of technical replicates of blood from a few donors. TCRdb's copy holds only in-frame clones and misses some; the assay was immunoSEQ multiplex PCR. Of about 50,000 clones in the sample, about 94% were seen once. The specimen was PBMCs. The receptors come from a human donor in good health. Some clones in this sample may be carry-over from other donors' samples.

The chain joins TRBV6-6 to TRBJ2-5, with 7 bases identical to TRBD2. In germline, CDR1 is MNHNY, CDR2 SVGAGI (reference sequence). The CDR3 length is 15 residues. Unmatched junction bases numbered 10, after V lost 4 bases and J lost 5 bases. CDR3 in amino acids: CASSSYGLEGETQYF. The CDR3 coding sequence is TGTGCCAGCAGTTCCTACGGACTAGAGGGGGAGACCCAGTACTTC.

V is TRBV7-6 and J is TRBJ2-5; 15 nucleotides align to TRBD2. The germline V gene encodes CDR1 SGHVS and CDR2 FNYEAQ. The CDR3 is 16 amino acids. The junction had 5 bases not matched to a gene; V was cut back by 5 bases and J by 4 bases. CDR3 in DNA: TGTGCCAGCAGCCGCAGGACTAGCGGGGGGGCAGAGACCCAGTACTTC. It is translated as CASSRRTSGGAETQYF.

CDR3 protein: CASSLVDRVYGYTF. CDR3 bases: TGTGCCAGCAGCTTGGTCGACAGGGTCTATGGCTACACCTTC. This chain links TRBV5-6 with TRBJ1-2; 7 nucleotides agree with TRBD1. The CDR3 spans 14 residues. With 0 bases clipped from V and 4 bases from J, the junction kept 3 bases outside the gene matches. Looked up from germline, CDR1 is SGHDT and CDR2 is YYEEEE.

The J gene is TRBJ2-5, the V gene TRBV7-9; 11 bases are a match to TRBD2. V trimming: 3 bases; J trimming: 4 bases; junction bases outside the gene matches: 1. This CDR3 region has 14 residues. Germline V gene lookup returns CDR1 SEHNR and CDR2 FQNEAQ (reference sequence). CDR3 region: CASSFSGRGETQYF. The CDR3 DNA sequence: TGTGCCAGCAGCTTTAGCGGGAGGGGAGAGACCCAGTACTTC.

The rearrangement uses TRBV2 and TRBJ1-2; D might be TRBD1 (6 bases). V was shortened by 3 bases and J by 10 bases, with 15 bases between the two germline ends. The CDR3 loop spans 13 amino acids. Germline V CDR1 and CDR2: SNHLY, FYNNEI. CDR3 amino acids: CASSEDRSRPYTF. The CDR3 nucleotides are TGTGCCAGCAGTGAGGACAGATCTCGTCCCTACACCTTC.

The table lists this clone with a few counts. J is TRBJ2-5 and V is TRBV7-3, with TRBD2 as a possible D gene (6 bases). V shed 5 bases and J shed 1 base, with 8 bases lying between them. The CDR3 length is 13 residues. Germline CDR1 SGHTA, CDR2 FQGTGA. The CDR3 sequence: CASSRSGQETQYF. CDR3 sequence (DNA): TGTGCCAGCAGCCGTAGCGGCCAAGAGACCCAGTACTTC.

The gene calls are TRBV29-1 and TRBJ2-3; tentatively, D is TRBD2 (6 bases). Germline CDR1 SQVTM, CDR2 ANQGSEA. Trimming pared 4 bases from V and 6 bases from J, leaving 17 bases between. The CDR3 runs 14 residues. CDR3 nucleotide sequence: TGCAGCGTTGGAGGGTCCGGGACTCTTGATACGCAGTATTTT. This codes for CSVGGSGTLDTQYF.

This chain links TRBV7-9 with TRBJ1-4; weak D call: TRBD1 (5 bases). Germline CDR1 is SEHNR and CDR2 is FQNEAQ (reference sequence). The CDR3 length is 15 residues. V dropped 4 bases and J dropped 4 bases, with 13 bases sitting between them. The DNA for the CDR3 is TGTGCCAGCAGCTCGAGTGACAGTAATAATGAAAAACTGTTTTTT. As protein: CASSSSDSNNEKLFF.

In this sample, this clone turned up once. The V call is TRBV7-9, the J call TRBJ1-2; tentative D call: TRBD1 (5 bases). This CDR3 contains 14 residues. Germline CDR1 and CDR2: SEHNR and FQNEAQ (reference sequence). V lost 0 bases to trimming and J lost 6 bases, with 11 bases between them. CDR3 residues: CASSLASRVDGYTF. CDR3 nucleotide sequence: TGTGCCAGCAGCTTAGCAAGCAGGGTAGATGGCTACACCTTC. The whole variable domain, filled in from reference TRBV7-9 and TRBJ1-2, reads DTGVSQNPRHKITKRGQNVTFRCDPISEHNRLYWYRQTLGQGPEFLTYFQNEAQLEKSRLLSDRFSAERPKGSFSTLEIQRTEQGDSAMYLCASSLASRVDGYTFGSGTRLTVV.

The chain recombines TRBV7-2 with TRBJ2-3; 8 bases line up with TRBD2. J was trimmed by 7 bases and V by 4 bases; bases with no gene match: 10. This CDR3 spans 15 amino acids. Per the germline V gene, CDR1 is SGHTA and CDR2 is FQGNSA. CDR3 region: CASSSVSRGENTQYF. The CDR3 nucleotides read TGTGCCAGCAGCTCAGTTTCGCGGGGGGAAAATACGCAGTATTTT.

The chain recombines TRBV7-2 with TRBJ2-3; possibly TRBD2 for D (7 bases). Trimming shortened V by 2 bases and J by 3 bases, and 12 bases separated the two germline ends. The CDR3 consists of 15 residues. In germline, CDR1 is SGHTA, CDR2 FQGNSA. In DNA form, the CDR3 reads TGTGCCAGCAGCTTAAAGGGGGGGCAGACAGATACGCAGTATTTT. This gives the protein CASSLKGGQTDTQYF. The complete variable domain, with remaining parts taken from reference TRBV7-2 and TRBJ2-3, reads GAGVSQSPSNKVTEKGKDVELRCDPISGHTALYWYRQSLGQGLEFLIYFQGNSAPDKSGLPSDRFSAERTGGSVSTLTIQRTQQEDSAVYLCASSLKGGQTDTQYFGPGTRLTVL.

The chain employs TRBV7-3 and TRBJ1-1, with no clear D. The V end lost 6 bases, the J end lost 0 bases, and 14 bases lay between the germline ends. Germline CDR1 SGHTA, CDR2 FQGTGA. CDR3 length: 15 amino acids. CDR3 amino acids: CASRLGEGVNTEAFF. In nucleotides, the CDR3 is TGTGCCAGCAGGCTAGGAGAGGGAGTGAACACTGAAGCTTTCTTT. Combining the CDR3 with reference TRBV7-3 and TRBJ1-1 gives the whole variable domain GAGVSQTPSNKVTEKGKYVELRCDPISGHTALYWYRQSLGQGPEFLIYFQGTGAADDSGLPNDRFFAVRPEGSVSTLKIQRTERGDSAVYLCASRLGEGVNTEAFFGQGTRLTVV.

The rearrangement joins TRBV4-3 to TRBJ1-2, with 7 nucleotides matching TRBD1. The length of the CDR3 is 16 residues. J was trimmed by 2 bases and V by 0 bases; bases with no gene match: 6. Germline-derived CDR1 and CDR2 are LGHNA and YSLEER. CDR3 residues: CASSQDGRQGNYGYTF. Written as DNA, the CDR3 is TGCGCCAGCAGCCAAGACGGCAGACAGGGAAACTATGGCTACACCTTC.

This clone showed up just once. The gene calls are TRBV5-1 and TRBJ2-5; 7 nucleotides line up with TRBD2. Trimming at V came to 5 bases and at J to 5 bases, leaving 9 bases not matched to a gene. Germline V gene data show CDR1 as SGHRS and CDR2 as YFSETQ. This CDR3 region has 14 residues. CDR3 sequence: CASRKLAATETQYF. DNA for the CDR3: TGCGCCAGCAGGAAGCTAGCGGCAACGGAGACCCAGTACTTC.

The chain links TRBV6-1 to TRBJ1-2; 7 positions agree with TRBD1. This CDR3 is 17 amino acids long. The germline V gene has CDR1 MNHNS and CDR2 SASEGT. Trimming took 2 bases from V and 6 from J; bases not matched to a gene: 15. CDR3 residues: CASSELGTAGYVNGYTF. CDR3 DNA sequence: TGTGCCAGCAGTGAACTTGGGACAGCCGGATACGTTAATGGCTACACCTTC.

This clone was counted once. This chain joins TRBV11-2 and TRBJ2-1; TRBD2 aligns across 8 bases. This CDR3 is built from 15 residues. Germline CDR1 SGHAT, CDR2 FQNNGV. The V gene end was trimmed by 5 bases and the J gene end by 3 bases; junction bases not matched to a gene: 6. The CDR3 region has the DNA TGTGCCAGCAGCATGGGACTAGGGAACTACAATGAGCAGTTCTTC. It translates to CASSMGLGNYNEQFF.

The CDR3 reads CASSLGSADTQYF. The CDR3 bases are TGTGCCAGCAGCTTAGGATCGGCAGATACGCAGTATTTT. V gene TRBV7-6 combines with J gene TRBJ2-3; D unclear. The V end was cut by 1 base, the J end by 4 bases, with 6 bases between. The CDR3 has 13 amino acids. CDR1 and CDR2 (germline): SGHVS, FNYEAQ.

CDR3 loop: CASSDFMVENEKLFF. As DNA, the CDR3 is TGTGCCAGCAGTGACTTTATGGTCGAGAATGAAAAACTGTTTTTT. The J gene is TRBJ1-4, the V gene TRBV2; D is unresolved. V gave up 3 bases and J gave up 5 bases, with 13 bases separating them. The CDR3 extends over 15 amino acids. The V gene's germline CDR1 is SNHLY and CDR2 FYNNEI.

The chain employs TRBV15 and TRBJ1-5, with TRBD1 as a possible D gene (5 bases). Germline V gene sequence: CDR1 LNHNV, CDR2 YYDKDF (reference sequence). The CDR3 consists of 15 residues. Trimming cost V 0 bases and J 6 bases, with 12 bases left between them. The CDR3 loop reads CATSRDRGVPQPQHF. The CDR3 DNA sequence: TGTGCCACCAGCAGAGATCGGGGGGTCCCTCAGCCCCAGCATTTT.

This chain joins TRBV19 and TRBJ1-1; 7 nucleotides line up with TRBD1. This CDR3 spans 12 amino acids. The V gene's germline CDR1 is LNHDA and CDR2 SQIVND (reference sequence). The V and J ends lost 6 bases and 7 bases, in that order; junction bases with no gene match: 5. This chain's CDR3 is CASSGDRIEAFF. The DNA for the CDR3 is TGTGCCAGTAGCGGGGACAGAATTGAAGCTTTCTTT.

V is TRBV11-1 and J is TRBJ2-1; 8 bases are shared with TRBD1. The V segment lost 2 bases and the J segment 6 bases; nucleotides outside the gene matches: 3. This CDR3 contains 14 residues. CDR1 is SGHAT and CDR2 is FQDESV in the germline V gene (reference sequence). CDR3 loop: CASSLQGAANEQFF. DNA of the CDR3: TGTGCCAGCAGCTTACAGGGGGCGGCCAATGAGCAGTTCTTC.

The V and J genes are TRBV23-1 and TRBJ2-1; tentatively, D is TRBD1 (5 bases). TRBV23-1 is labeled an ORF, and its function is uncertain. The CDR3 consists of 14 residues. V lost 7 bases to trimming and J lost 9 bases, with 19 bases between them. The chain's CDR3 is CASTQTASLGEQFF. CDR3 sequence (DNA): TGCGCCAGCACACAGACAGCATCTTTGGGTGAGCAGTTCTTC.

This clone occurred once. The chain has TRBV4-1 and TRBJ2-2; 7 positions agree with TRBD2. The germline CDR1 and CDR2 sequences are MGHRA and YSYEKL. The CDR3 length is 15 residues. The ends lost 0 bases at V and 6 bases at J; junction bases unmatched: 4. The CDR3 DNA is TGCGCCAGCAGCCAAGATAGGACTAGTGCCGGGGAGCTGTTTTTT. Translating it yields CASSQDRTSAGELFF.

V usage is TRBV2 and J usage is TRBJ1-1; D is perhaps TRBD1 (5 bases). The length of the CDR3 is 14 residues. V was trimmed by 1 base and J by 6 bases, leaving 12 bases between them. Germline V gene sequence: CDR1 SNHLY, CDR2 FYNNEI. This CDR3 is CASSEVVGPPEAFF. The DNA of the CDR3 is TGTGCCAGCAGTGAAGTGGTGGGGCCCCCTGAAGCTTTCTTT.

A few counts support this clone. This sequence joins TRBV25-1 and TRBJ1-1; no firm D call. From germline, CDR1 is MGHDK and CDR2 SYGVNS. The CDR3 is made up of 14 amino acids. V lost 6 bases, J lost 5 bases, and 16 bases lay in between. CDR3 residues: CASSIDYGVTEAFF. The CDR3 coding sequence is TGTGCCAGCAGCATCGATTACGGGGTGACTGAAGCTTTCTTT.